The clone carrying this T cell receptor (beta chain) was observed a handful of times. Specified time point: pre-sensitization, week 0. Treatment in this sample: therapeutic diphenylcyclopropenone sensitization with weekly scalp DPC. TCRdb analysed the RACE reads with MiXCR anew, one entry per CDR3 protein. The repertoire holds some 330,000 distinct CDR3 sequences, around 5.5% seen once, with around 8.8% in the top ten. This sample stems from a study of human T cells and chemical hapten exposure. Germline values: CDR1 ENHRY, CDR2 SYGVKD. Unmatched junction bases numbered 17, after V lost 10 bases and J lost 6 bases. CDR3 length: 16 residues.

The TCR was taken from a woman between 18 and 30 years old with alopecia areata. Some clones in this sample may be carry-over from other donors' samples. Specimen: whole blood, collected in connection with sensitization to the hapten diphenylcyclopropenone (DPC). This rearrangement joins TRBV10-3 to TRBJ1-1, with TRBD1 matching over 10 bases. The CDR3 region has the DNA TGTGCCACAGACTCGGTTGCGGGACAGGGGAGATCTGAAGCTTTCTTT. This sequence encodes CATDSVAGQGRSEAFF.